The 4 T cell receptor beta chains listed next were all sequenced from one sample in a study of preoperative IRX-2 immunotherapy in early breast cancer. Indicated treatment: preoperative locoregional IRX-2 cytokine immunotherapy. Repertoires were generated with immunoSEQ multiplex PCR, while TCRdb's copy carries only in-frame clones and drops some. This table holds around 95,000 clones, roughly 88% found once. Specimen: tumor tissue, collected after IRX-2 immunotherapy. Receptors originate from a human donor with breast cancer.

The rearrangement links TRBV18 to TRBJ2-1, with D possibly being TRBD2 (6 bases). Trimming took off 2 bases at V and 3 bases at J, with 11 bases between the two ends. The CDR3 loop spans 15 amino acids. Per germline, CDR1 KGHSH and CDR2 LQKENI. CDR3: CASSPGGGVYNEQFF. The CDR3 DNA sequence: TGTGCCAGCTCACCAGGAGGAGGGGTCTACAATGAGCAGTTCTTC.

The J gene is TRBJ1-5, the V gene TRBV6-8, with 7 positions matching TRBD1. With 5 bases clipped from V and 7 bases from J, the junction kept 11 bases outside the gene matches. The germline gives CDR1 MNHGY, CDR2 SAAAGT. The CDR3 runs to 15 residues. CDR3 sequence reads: CASSPKDRTNQPQHF. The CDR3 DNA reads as TGTGCCAGCAGTCCGAAGGACAGGACAAACCAGCCCCAGCATTTT.

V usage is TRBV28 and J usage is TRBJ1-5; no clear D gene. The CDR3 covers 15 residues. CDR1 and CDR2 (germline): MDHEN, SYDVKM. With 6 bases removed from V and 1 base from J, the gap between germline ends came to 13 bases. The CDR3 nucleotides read TGTGCCAGCAGCCTGGGAGTGTTCAGCAATCAGCCCCAGCATTTT. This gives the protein CASSLGVFSNQPQHF. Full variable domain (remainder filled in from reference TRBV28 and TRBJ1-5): DVKVTQSSRYLVKRTGEKVFLECVQDMDHENMFWYRQDPGLGLRLIYFSYDVKMKEKGDIPEGYSVSREKKERFSLILESASTNQTSMYLCASSLGVFSNQPQHFGDGTRLSIL.

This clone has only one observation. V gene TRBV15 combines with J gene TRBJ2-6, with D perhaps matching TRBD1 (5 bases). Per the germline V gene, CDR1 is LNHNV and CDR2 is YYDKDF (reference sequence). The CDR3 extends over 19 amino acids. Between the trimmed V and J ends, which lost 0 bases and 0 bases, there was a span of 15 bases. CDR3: CATSRDWQGIPSGANVLTF. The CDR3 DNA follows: TGTGCCACCAGCAGAGATTGGCAGGGAATCCCCTCTGGGGCCAACGTCCTGACTTTC.